This T cell receptor (beta chain) was profiled in a study of blood T cell repertoires in COVID-19. Background on the study: COVID-19 samples collected from the United States, Italy and Spain covered acute and convalescent phases.

Per the original methods: Nucleated cell number was recorded as an estimate derived from reference gene primer amplification. TCRdb keeps only in-frame clones here, not all; method: immunoSEQ multiplex PCR. The V and J calls and clone size were taken over from that table, and D and trimming were inferred from the DNA. The repertoire includes approximately 500,000 clones, 85% to 90% of them detected once, and approximately 1.8% sits in the top ten. Per the germline V gene, CDR1 is KGHDR and CDR2 is SFDVKD. This CDR3 region has 16 residues. Deletions cut 1 base from V and 6 bases from J, with 14 bases between.

This receptor was identified in a woman in her thirties or forties who had recovered from COVID-19. The sample taken for sequencing was PBMCs or T cells enriched from blood (not recorded which). The gene calls are TRBV24-1 and TRBJ2-2; weak D call: TRBD1 (6 bases). Here the CDR3 reads CATSDLSRGGAGELFF. Here the CDR3 DNA reads TGTGCCACCAGTGATTTATCCAGGGGTGGAGCCGGGGAGCTGTTTTTT.